Listed here is a single T cell receptor (beta chain). Its antigen is undetermined. This sample is part of a study of a mutant IDH1 vaccine in newly diagnosed glioma. In the study overall: Treatment recipients were approximately 62% male and around 38% female, and their mean age was approximately 42 years. Patients arrived already treated with radiotherapy, temozolomide, or both, most having had both.

Data came from immunoSEQ multiplex PCR; TCRdb stores just in-frame clones and leaves some out. The sample includes under 150,000 clones, 90% of them seen just once. Time point noted: week 11, during vaccination. Doses of 300 ug of mutant IDH1 20-mer peptide were given with topical imiquimod. The study enrolled donors with new WHO grade 3 or 4 IDH1-mutant, ATRX-lost astrocytomas. The CDR3 is 19 residues long. From germline, CDR1 is SGHAT and CDR2 FQDESV (reference sequence). V dropped 4 bases and J dropped 4; count of bases not matched to a gene: 19. The source of this sequence is a woman in her fifties or sixties with glioma. J is TRBJ1-2 and V is TRBV11-1; 9 positions match TRBD1. The sequencing here drew on PBMCs, taken from a glioma patient whose treatment included an IDH1 peptide vaccine. DNA for the CDR3: TGTGCCAGCAGCTCCCCTCCAGGGACAGGGAAGCTCGGGGTCTATGGCTACACCTTC. Protein: CASSSPPGTGKLGVYGYTF.